This T cell receptor beta chain was found in a study of spatial heterogeneity in lung cancer. Whole-study context: Counts of TCR transcripts in tumor regions tracked strongly with a T cell module score that came from matched bulk RNA-seq. Study conclusions and caveats: Tumoral mutation counts were tracked by counts of expanded intratumoral alpha and beta TCRs.

Time point here: sample taken at primary tumor resection. Germline trimming cut 4 bases from V and 5 bases from J; bases unmatched to any gene: 12. CDR1 ENHRY and CDR2 SYGVKD come from the germline V gene. There are 17 residues in the CDR3. By share, this clonotype counts as medium-sized. The target antigen is unknown. A unique molecular identifier was attached to every TCR cDNA molecule. TCRdb used MiXCR to reprocess the 5' RACE reads, holding one entry per CDR3 protein. The data hold over 6,000 distinct CDR3 sequences, with 1.3% observed a single time. This clonotype was obtained from a male donor with early-stage non-small cell lung cancer. Sample: lung tumor tissue, taken at surgery. This chain links TRBV10-3 with TRBJ2-5; 11 nucleotides align to TRBD2. This chain's CDR3 is CAISGGSGGGEMETQYF. CDR3 sequence (DNA): TGTGCCATCAGTGGCGGTAGCGGGGGGGGCGAGATGGAGACCCAGTACTTC.